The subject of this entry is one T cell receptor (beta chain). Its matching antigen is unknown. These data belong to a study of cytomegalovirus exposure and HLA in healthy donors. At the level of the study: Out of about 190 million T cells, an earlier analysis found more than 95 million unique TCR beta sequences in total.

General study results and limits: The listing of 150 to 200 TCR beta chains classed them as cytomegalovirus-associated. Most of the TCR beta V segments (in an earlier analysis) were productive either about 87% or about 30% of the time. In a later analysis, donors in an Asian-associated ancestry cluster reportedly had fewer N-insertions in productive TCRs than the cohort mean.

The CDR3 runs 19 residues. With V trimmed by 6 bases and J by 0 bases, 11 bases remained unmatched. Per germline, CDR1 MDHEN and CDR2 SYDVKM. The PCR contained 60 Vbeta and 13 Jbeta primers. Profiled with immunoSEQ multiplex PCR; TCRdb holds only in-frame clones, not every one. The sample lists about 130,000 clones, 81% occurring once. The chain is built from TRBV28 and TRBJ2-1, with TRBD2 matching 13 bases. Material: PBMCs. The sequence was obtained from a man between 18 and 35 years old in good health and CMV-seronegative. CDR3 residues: CASSLPLAGGHNSYNEQFF. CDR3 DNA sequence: TGTGCCAGCAGCCTACCACTAGCGGGGGGGCATAACTCCTACAATGAGCAGTTCTTC. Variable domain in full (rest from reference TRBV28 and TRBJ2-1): DVKVTQSSRYLVKRTGEKVFLECVQDMDHENMFWYRQDPGLGLRLIYFSYDVKMKEKGDIPEGYSVSREKKERFSLILESASTNQTSMYLCASSLPLAGGHNSYNEQFFGPGTRLTVL.